The clone carrying this T cell receptor (beta chain) has more than one count but fewer than ten. V dropped 4 bases and J dropped 2 bases, with 9 bases sitting between them. The CDR3 has 14 residues. Germline V gene data show CDR1 as SGHTA and CDR2 as FQGNSA. For the second PCR, which ran for about 7 to 11 cycles, a sample-barcoded 5' primer and a J-beta primer mix were used. From the 5' RACE reads, TCRdb called clonotypes with MiXCR, one entry per CDR3 protein. The table shows hundreds of thousands of distinct CDR3 sequences, with 25% to 30% occurring only once. This entry belongs to a study of blood T cells in healthy people across ages. Healthy Caucasian individuals from Russia aged roughly 6 to 100 were enrolled as donors.

The TCR sequence derives from a woman aged 70-85 years in good health. Sequencing used blood. The chain has TRBV7-2 and TRBJ2-4, with D tentatively TRBD1 or TRBD2 (5 bases each). In DNA, the CDR3 is TGTGCCAGCAGCTCGACGGGACCCAAAAACATTCAGTACTTC. Residues: CASSSTGPKNIQYF.